This TCR beta chain is from a study of blood T cells in healthy people across ages. Study-wide context: In model experiments, template switching was able to capture about one barcoded beta molecule for every two T cells that were present. Study observations and caveats: Those diversity estimates obtained from one million T cells were thought to be underestimates.

It was with a sample-barcoded 5' primer and a J-beta primer mix that a second PCR of roughly 7 to 12 cycles was run. Each CDR3 protein gets one entry after TCRdb re-called the 5' RACE reads with MiXCR. The data contain about 840,000 distinct CDR3 sequences, under 35% of them seen just once; the ten biggest clones take up 9.5% to 13%. Germline loops: CDR1 DFQATT, CDR2 SNEGSKA (reference sequence). V lost 0 bases, J lost 0 bases, and 13 bases lay in between. The CDR3 is 16 amino acids. With regard to this clonotype: As yet, its antigen is unknown.

Another study also made use of these data, one on T cells of mothers and their children. This second study says: There were over 8.5 million TCR beta CDR3 reads from each mother and around 2.7 million from each child.

V gene TRBV20-1 combines with J gene TRBJ2-3, with unresolved D. The receptor comes from a woman aged 40 to 50 in good health. The specimen was blood. The CDR3 loop is CSARDRARSSTDTQYF. CDR3 sequence (DNA): TGCAGTGCTAGAGATCGGGCTAGGTCCAGCACAGATACGCAGTATTTT.